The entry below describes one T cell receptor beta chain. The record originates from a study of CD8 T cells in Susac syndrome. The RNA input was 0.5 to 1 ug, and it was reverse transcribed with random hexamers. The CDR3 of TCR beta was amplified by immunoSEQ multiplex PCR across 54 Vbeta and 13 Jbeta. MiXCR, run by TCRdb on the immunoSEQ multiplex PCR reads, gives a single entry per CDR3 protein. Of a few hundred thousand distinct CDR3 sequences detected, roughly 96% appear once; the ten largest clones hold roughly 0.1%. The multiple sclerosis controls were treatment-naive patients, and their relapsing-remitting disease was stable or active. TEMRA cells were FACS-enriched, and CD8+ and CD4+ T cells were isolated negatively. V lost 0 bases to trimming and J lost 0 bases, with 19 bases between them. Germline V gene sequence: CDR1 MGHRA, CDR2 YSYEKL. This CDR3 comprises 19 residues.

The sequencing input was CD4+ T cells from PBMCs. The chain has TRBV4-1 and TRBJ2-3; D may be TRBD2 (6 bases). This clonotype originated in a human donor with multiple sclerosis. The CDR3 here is CASSQEPSAWYGSTDTQYF. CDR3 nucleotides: TGCGCCAGCAGCCAAGAACCTAGCGCGTGGTATGGGAGCACAGATACGCAGTATTTT.